Listed below are T cell receptor beta chains from one sample, sequenced in a study of blood T cell repertoires in COVID-19. Assay used: immunoSEQ multiplex PCR; TCRdb lists only in-frame clones, some missing. The sample contains about 410,000 clones, approximately 91% of which appear only once. The specimen sequenced was peripheral blood. These receptor sequences come from a woman aged 40 to 50 with COVID-19, enrolled during active disease. Both conserved end residues are part of each CDR3. The D gene is left open where the match is weak. Not all rows give a size; the values are once, few, many and, for expanded clones, a class.

size | J | V | D | CDR3 | DNA
- | TRBJ1-1 | TRBV28 | - | CASSPGEGTAFF | TGTGCCAGCAGTCCCGGGGAAGGAACTGCTTTCTTT
- | TRBJ1-1 | TRBV7-2 | TRBD1 | CASRGGTGTLGDTEAFF | TGTGCCAGCAGAGGGGGGACAGGGACATTGGGCGATACTGAAGCTTTCTTT
once | TRBJ2-5 | TRBV9 | TRBD1 | CASSPRPGTGADETQYF | TGTGCCAGCAGCCCCCGCCCAGGGACAGGGGCTGATGAGACCCAGTACTTC
many | TRBJ1-5 | TRBV7-9 | - | CASSLDGVGQPQHF | TGTGCCAGCAGCCTGGACGGGGTTGGTCAGCCCCAGCATTTT
- | TRBJ2-7 | TRBV25-1 | - | CASSGGLLAYEQYF | TGTGCCAGCAGTGGGGGACTGCTTGCCTACGAGCAGTACTTC
- | TRBJ1-4 | TRBV5-4 | TRBD1 | CASSSAVDRGNEKLFF | TGTGCCAGCAGCTCAGCTGTCGACAGGGGTAATGAAAAACTGTTTTTT
- | TRBJ2-3 | TRBV29-1 | TRBD1 | CSVPGGTGGTDTQYF | TGCAGCGTCCCGGGGGGGACAGGGGGCACAGATACGCAGTATTTT
- | TRBJ1-2 | TRBV2 | - | CASSDRTPIHGYTF | TGTGCCAGCAGTGATAGGACACCAATCCATGGCTACACCTTC
- | TRBJ2-2 | TRBV2 | - | CASTRTEYTGELFF | TGTGCCAGCACTAGGACAGAATACACCGGGGAGCTGTTTTTT
- | TRBJ2-1 | TRBV5-4 | - | CASSSTDYNEQFF | TGTGCCAGCAGCTCGACAGACTACAATGAGCAGTTCTTC
- | TRBJ1-5 | TRBV5-1 | - | CASSLNSNQPQHF | TGCGCCAGCAGCCTAAATAGCAATCAGCCCCAGCATTTT
- | TRBJ1-3 | TRBV5-1 | - | CASSMGRPPRDTIYF | TGCGCCAGCAGCATGGGACGGCCCCCACGGGACACCATATATTTT
- | TRBJ1-2 | TRBV7-2 | TRBD1 | CASSLGGQGRLLYGYTF | TGTGCCAGCAGCTTGGGGGGACAGGGGCGACTTCTCTATGGCTACACCTTC
- | TRBJ2-4 | TRBV11-2 | TRBD1 | CASSLGRTGLTKKNIQYF | TGTGCCAGCAGCTTAGGAAGGACAGGGTTAACCAAGAAAAACATTCAGTACTTC
- | TRBJ1-5 | TRBV6-5 | - | CASTTYGNQPQHF | TGTGCCAGCACCACCTACGGGAATCAGCCCCAGCATTTT
- | TRBJ2-7 | TRBV29-1 | - | CSASGGEDEQYF | TGCAGCGCCTCAGGCGGGGAGGACGAGCAGTACTTC
- | TRBJ1-5 | TRBV28 | - | CASSVVSQPQHF | TGTGCCAGCAGTGTCGTAAGCCAGCCCCAGCATTTT
- | TRBJ2-7 | TRBV7-8 | - | CASTPLRNSHYEQYF | TGTGCCAGCACCCCTTTGCGGAACTCCCACTACGAGCAGTACTTC
- | TRBJ1-1 | TRBV6-5 | TRBD1 | CASSQTGTLNTEAFF | TGTGCCAGCAGTCAGACAGGGACTCTGAACACTGAAGCTTTCTTT
- | TRBJ2-2 | TRBV6-6 | TRBD2 | CASRGRLAGGLGELFF | TGTGCCAGCAGAGGCCGCCTAGCGGGAGGGCTGGGGGAGCTGTTTTTT
few | TRBJ1-2 | TRBV7-9 | TRBD1 | CASSLEEGAQRGYTF | TGTGCCAGCAGCTTAGAGGAGGGGGCGCAAAGAGGCTACACCTTC
- | TRBJ2-7 | TRBV28 | TRBD2 | CASSEGLAETYEQYF | TGTGCCAGCAGTGAGGGACTAGCGGAGACCTACGAGCAGTACTTC
once | TRBJ2-7 | TRBV28 | TRBD1 | CASSSTGDWSYEQYF | TGTGCCAGCAGTTCAACAGGGGATTGGTCCTACGAGCAGTACTTC
- | TRBJ2-1 | TRBV5-1 | TRBD2 | CASSFSGGAYNEQFF | TGCGCCAGCAGCTTTAGCGGGGGGGCCTACAATGAGCAGTTCTTC
few | TRBJ2-7 | TRBV20-1 | - | CSARRADRGYF | TGCAGTGCTAGGCGTGCTGATCGGGGGTACTTC
once | TRBJ1-1 | TRBV5-1 | - | CASSFADRNTEAFF | TGCGCCAGCAGCTTCGCGGACAGGAACACTGAAGCTTTCTTT
- | TRBJ1-1 | TRBV10-3 | - | CAISGAGRQANTEAFF | TGTGCCATCAGTGGAGCAGGCCGACAGGCGAACACTGAAGCTTTCTTT
- | TRBJ1-2 | TRBV4-3 | - | CASSQEGRGFHGYTF | TGCGCCAGCAGCCAAGAAGGCAGGGGATTTCATGGCTACACCTTC
- | TRBJ1-2 | TRBV7-8 | - | CASSRDTNYGYTF | TGTGCCAGCAGCCGGGACACAAACTATGGCTACACCTTC
- | TRBJ2-7 | TRBV24-1 | TRBD2 | CATSDFAPRGAGGPYEQYF | TGTGCCACCAGTGATTTTGCCCCGAGGGGTGCGGGAGGGCCCTACGAGCAGTACTTC
- | TRBJ2-7 | TRBV11-2 | - | CASSLVRESEQYF | TGTGCCAGCAGCCTCGTGAGGGAGTCCGAGCAGTACTTC
- | TRBJ2-7 | TRBV5-6 | - | CASSLVQVEQYF | TGTGCCAGCAGCTTGGTACAGGTGGAGCAGTACTTC
- | TRBJ1-2 | TRBV19 | TRBD1 | CASSGRQGRNYGYTF | TGTGCCAGTAGTGGACGACAGGGGCGGAACTATGGCTACACCTTC